The T cell receptor beta chain under discussion was sequenced for a study of response to subunit inactivated influenza vaccine. General study findings and limits: New T cells are recruited in small numbers by each seasonal influenza vaccination, according to the authors' suggestion.

This clonotype was detected only a few times. What it binds is not known. TCRdb re-called the RT-PCR reads with MiXCR, one entry per CDR3 protein. Found here are 200,000 to 250,000 distinct CDR3 sequences, 12% of them singletons; the top ten hold over 6.5%. The CDR3 has 15 amino acids. Germline V CDR1 and CDR2: GTSNPN, SVGIG (reference sequence). With V trimmed by 8 bases and J by 7 bases, 9 bases remained unmatched. The material sequenced was non-naive T cells sorted from PBMCs, taken around two weeks before vaccination. The sequence derives from a man aged 50 to 60 who received an inactivated influenza vaccine. V is TRBV30 and J is TRBJ2-3, with TRBD2 matching 16 bases. Here the CDR3 DNA reads TGTGCCCTGGGACTAGCGGGAGGGCCGGGAAATACGCAGTATTTT. It translates to CALGLAGGPGNTQYF.